The TCR beta chain under discussion was sequenced for a study of cytomegalovirus exposure and HLA in healthy donors. Study outcomes and limitations: Associated with HLA alleles at 0.05 false discovery rate in a later analysis were over 15,000 TCR beta sequences.

The PCR had 60 Vbeta and 13 Jbeta primers. The protocol was immunoSEQ multiplex PCR, while the TCRdb copy is restricted to in-frame clones and leaves out a portion. Here the sample spans about 96,000 clones, around 79% being singletons. With V trimmed by 3 bases and J by 4 bases, 1 base remained unmatched. Germline CDR1 reads SGHNT; CDR2 reads YENEEA. CDR3 length: 13 amino acids. Concerning this clone: The antigen is unknown.

This clonotype was sampled from a female donor in good health and CMV-seropositive. The chain is built from TRBV11-3 and TRBJ2-3; 7 bases are a match to TRBD2. Sequencing was done on a sample of PBMCs. The CDR3 reads CASSLRESDTQYF. CDR3 in DNA: TGTGCCAGCAGCTTGCGGGAGTCAGATACGCAGTATTTT.